This T cell receptor beta chain was sequenced in a study of post-analysis software for immune sequencing data. Built from TCR beta cDNA, the libraries had unique molecular identifiers in them. TCRdb reprocessed the PCR reads via MiXCR and lists one record per CDR3 protein. The top ten hold approximately 4.3% of the sample, which has about 810,000 distinct CDR3 sequences, approximately 53% seen once. CDR3 length: 13 amino acids. Germline lookup yields CDR1 LGHNA and CDR2 YNFKEQ. Unmatched junction bases numbered 5, after V lost 7 bases and J lost 4 bases. In the case of this clonotype: Its antigen is unidentified.

Whole-study findings and limits: Normalized Chao1 diversity was significantly lower in multiple sclerosis patients than in controls. In patients, TRBV5-6, TRBV5-1 and TRBV20-1 belonged to roughly 5 TRBV segments found more frequently than in controls.

The sequencing sample was made of blood. This receptor was identified in a girl aged 10-17 years with multiple sclerosis. The chain recombines TRBV4-2 with TRBJ1-1, with 8 bases lining up with TRBD1. Written as DNA, the CDR3 is TGTGCCAGCACCATCGACAGGGGCACTGAAGCTTTCTTT. Translating it yields CASTIDRGTEAFF.